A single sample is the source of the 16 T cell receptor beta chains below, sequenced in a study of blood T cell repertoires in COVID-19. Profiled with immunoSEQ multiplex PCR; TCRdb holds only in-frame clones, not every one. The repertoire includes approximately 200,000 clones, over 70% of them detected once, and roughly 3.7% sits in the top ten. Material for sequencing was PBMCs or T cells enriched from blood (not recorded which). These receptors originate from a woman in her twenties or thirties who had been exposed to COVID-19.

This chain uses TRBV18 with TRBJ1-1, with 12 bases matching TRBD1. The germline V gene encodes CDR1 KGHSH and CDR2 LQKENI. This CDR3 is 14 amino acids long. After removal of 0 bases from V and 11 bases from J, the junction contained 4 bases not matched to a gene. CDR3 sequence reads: CASSPPGQGARAFF. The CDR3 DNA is TGTGCCAGCTCACCACCGGGACAGGGGGCAAGGGCTTTCTTT.

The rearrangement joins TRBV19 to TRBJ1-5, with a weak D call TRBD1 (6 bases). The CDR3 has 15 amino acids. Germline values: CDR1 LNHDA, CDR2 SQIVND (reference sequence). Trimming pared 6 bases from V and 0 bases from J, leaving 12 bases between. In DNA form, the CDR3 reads TGTGCCAGTAGATCTCAGGGGAATAGCAATCAGCCCCAGCATTTT. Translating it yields CASRSQGNSNQPQHF.

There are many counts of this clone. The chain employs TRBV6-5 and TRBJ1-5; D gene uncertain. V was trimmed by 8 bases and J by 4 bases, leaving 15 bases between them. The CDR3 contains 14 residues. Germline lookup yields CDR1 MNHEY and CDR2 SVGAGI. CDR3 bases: TGTGCCAGCTCCCGAGAACGGGTAAATCAGCCCCAGCATTTT. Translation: CASSRERVNQPQHF.

Here the CDR3 reads CASSFTPHPTGEDNQPQHF. DNA for the CDR3: TGTGCCAGCAGTTTTACCCCTCACCCCACAGGGGAGGACAATCAGCCCCAGCATTTT. This chain joins TRBV27 and TRBJ1-5; 7 nucleotides match TRBD1. Germline V gene data show CDR1 as MNHEY and CDR2 as SMNVEV (reference sequence). V lost 3 bases to trimming and J lost 3 bases; unmatched junction nucleotides: 17. This CDR3 spans 19 amino acids.

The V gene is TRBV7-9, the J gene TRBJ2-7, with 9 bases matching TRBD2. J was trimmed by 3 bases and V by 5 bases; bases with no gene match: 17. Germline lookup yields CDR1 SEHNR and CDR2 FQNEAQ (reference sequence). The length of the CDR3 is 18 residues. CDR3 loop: CASSITQGPLAGVYEQYF. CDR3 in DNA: TGTGCCAGCAGCATCACCCAGGGGCCGTTAGCGGGAGTCTACGAGCAGTACTTC.

CDR3 sequence: CASSASGRAFDEQFF. The CDR3 DNA follows: TGTGCCAGCAGCGCTAGCGGGAGGGCCTTCGATGAGCAGTTCTTC. The rearrangement joins TRBV5-4 to TRBJ2-1; 12 positions match TRBD2. Germline assignment: CDR1 SGHNT and CDR2 YYREEE (reference sequence). The CDR3 runs to 15 residues. Trimming removed 4 bases from V and 8 bases from J; junction bases left unmatched: 7.

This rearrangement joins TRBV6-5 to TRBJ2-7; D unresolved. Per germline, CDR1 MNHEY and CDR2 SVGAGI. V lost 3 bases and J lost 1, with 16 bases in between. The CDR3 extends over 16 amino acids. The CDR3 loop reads CASSYRSVHPSYEQYF. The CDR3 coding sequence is TGTGCCAGCAGTTATCGGTCGGTGCACCCGTCCTACGAGCAGTACTTC.

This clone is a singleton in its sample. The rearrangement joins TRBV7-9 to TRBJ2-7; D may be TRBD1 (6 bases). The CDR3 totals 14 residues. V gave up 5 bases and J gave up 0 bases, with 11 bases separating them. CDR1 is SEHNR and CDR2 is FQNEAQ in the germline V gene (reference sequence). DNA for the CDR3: TGTGCCAGCAGCGACAGGTCAAGCTCCTACGAGCAGTACTTC. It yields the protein CASSDRSSSYEQYF. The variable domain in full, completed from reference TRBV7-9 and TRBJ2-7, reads DTGVSQNPRHKITKRGQNVTFRCDPISEHNRLYWYRQTLGQGPEFLTYFQNEAQLEKSRLLSDRFSAERPKGSFSTLEIQRTEQGDSAMYLCASSDRSSSYEQYFGPGTRLTVT.

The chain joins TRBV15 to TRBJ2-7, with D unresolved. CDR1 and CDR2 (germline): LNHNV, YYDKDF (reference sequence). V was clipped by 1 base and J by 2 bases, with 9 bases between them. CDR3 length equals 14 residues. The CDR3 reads CATSRGVAAYEQYF. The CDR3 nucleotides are TGTGCCACCAGCAGAGGCGTCGCGGCCTACGAGCAGTACTTC. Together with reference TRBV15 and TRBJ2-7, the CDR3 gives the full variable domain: DAMVIQNPRYQVTQFGKPVTLSCSQTLNHNVMYWYQQKSSQAPKLLFHYYDKDFNNEADTPDNFQSRRPNTSFCFLDIRSPGLGDTAMYLCATSRGVAAYEQYFGPGTRLTVT.

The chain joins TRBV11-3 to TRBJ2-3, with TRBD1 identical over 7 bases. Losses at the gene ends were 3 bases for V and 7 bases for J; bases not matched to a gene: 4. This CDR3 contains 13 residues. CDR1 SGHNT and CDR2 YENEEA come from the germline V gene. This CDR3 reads CASSFYRGHTQYF. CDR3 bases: TGTGCCAGCAGCTTTTACAGGGGACATACGCAGTATTTT.

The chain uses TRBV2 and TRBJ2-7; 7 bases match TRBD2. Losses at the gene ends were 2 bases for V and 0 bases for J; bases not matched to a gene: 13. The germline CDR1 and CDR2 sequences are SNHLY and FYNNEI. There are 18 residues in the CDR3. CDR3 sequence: CASSESSLEREPSYEQYF. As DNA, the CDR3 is TGTGCCAGCAGTGAAAGCTCGTTGGAGCGGGAACCCTCCTACGAGCAGTACTTC. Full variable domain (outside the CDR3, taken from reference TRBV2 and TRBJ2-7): EPEVTQTPSHQVTQMGQEVILRCVPISNHLYFYWYRQILGQKVEFLVSFYNNEISEKSEIFDDQFSVERPDGSNFTLKIRSTKLEDSAMYFCASSESSLEREPSYEQYFGPGTRLTVT.

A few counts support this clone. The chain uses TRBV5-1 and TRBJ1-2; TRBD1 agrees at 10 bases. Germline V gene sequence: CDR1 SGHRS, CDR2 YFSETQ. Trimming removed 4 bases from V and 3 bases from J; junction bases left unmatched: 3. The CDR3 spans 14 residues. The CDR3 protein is CASSGTGEHYGYTF. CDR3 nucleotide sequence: TGCGCCAGCAGCGGGACAGGGGAGCACTATGGCTACACCTTC. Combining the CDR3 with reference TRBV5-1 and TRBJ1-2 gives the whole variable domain KAGVTQTPRYLIKTRGQQVTLSCSPISGHRSVSWYQQTPGQGLQFLFEYFSETQRNKGNFPGRFSGRQFSNSRSEMNVSTLELGDSALYLCASSGTGEHYGYTFGSGTRLTVV.

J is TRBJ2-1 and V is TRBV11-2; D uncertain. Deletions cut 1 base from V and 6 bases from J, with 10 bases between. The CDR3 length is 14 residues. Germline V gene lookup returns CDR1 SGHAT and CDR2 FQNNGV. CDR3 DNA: TGTGCCAGCAGCTTAGGGGCAGGTCCCAATGAGCAGTTCTTC. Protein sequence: CASSLGAGPNEQFF.

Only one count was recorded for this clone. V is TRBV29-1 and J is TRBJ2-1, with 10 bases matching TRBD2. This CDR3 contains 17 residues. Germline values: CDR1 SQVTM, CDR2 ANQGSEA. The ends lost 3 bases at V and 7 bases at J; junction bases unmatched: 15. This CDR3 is CSVDRLAGALRGNEQFF. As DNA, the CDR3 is TGCAGCGTTGACCGTCTAGCGGGAGCACTGAGGGGTAATGAGCAGTTCTTC.

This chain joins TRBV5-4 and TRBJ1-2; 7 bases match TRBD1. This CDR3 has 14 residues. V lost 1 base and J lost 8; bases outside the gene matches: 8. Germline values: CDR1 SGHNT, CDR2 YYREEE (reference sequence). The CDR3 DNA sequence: TGTGCCAGCAGCTTGATACAGGGGACTTGGGGCTACACCTTC. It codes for CASSLIQGTWGYTF.

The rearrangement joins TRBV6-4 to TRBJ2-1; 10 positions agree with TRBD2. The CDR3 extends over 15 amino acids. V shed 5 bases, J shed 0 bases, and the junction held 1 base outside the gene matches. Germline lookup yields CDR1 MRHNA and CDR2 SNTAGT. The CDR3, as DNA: TGTGCCAGCAGTCCTAGCGGGAGCTCCTACAATGAGCAGTTCTTC. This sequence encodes CASSPSGSSYNEQFF.